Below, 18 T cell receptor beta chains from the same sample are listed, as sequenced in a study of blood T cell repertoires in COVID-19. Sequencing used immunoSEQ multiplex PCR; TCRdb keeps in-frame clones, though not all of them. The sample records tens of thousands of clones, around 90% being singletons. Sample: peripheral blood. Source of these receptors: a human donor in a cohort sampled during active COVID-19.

CDR3 amino acids: CAWTPRGSSSGNTIYF. CDR3 DNA: TGTGCCTGGACCCCCCGGGGTTCGAGCTCTGGAAACACCATATATTTT. J is TRBJ1-3 and V is TRBV30; no clear D gene. The V end lost 4 bases, the J end lost 0 bases, and 16 bases lay between the germline ends. Germline CDR1 GTSNPN, CDR2 SVGIG (reference sequence). CDR3 length: 16 residues.

The CDR3 sequence: CASSLQGTSFNEQFF. The CDR3 DNA is TGTGCCAGCAGCCTCCAAGGGACTAGCTTCAATGAGCAGTTCTTC. This chain links TRBV7-9 with TRBJ2-1; TRBD2 matches 9 bases. The CDR3 has 15 residues. CDR1 and CDR2 (germline): SEHNR, FQNEAQ (reference sequence). J was trimmed by 6 bases and V by 5 bases; bases with no gene match: 8.

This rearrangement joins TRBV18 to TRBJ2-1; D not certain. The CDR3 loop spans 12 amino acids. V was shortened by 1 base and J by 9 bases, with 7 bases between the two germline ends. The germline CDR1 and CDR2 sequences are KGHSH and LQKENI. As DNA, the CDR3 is TGTGCCAGCTCACCACAGAGAAGTGAGCAGTTCTTC. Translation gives CASSPQRSEQFF.

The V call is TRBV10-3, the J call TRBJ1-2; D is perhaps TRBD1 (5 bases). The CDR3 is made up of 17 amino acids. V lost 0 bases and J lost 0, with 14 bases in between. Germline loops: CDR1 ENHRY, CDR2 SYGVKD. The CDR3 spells CAISESAGKASNYGYTF. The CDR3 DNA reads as TGTGCCATCAGTGAGTCGGCAGGGAAGGCATCTAACTATGGCTACACCTTC.

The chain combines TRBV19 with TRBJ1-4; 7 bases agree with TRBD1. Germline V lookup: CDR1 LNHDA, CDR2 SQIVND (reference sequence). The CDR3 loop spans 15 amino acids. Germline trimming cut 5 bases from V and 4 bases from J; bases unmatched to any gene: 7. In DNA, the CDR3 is TGTGCCAGTAGTGTTGGGACAGCATTTAATGAAAAACTGTTTTTT. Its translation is CASSVGTAFNEKLFF.

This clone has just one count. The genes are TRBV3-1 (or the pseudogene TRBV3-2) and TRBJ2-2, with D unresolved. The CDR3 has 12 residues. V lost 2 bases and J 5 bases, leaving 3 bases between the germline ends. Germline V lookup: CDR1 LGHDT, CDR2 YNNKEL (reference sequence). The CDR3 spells CASSQLTGELFF. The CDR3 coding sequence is TGTGCCAGCAGCCAACTAACCGGGGAGCTGTTTTTT.

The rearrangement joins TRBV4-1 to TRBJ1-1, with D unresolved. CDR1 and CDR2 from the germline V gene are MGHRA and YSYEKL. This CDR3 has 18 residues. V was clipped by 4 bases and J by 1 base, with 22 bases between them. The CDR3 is CASSPNVLQATQNTEAFF. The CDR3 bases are TGCGCCAGCAGCCCGAACGTCCTACAAGCGACCCAGAACACTGAAGCTTTCTTT.

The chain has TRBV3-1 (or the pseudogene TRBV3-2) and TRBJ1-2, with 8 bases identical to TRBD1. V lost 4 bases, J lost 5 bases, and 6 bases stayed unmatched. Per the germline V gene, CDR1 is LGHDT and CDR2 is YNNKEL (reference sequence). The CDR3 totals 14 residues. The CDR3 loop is CASSPWDRNYGYTF. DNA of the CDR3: TGTGCCAGCAGCCCTTGGGACAGGAATTATGGCTACACCTTC.

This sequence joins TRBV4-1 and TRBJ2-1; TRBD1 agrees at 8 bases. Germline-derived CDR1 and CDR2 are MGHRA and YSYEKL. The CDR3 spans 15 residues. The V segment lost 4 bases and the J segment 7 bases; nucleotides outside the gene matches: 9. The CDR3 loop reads CASSPSQGARNEQFF. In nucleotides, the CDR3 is TGCGCCAGCAGCCCCTCCCAGGGGGCGAGGAATGAGCAGTTCTTC.

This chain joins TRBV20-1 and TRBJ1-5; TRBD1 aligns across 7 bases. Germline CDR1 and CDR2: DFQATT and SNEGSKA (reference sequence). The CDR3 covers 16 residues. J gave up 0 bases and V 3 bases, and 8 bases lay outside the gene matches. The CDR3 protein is CSASPRDRNSNQPQHF. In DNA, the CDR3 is TGCAGTGCTAGTCCGAGGGACAGAAATAGCAATCAGCCCCAGCATTTT.

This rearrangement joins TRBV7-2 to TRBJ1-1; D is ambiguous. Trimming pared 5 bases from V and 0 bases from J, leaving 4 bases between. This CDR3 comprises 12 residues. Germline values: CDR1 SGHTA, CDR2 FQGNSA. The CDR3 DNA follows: TGTGCCAGCAGCATCATGAACACTGAAGCTTTCTTT. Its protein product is CASSIMNTEAFF.

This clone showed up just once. CDR3 DNA: TGTGCCAGCAGCTTTGGACAGGGGGTTAATGGTGGCTACACCTTC. Its protein product is CASSFGQGVNGGYTF. The chain has TRBV7-2 and TRBJ1-2, with 10 bases matching TRBD1. With V trimmed by 3 bases and J by 7 bases, 8 bases remained unmatched. CDR1 and CDR2 from the germline V gene are SGHTA and FQGNSA. The CDR3 consists of 15 residues.

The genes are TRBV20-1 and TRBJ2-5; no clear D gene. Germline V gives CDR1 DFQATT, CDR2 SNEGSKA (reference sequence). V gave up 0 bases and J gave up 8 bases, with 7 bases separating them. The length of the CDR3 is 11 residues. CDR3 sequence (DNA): TGCAGTGCTAGAGATTTCCCTACCCAGTACTTC. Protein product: CSARDFPTQYF.

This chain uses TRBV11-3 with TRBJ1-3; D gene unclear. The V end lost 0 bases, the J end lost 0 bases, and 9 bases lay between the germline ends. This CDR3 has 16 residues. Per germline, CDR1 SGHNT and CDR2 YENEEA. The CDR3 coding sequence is TGTGCCAGCAGCTTAGATAAATCGAGCTCTGGAAACACCATATATTTT. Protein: CASSLDKSSSGNTIYF.

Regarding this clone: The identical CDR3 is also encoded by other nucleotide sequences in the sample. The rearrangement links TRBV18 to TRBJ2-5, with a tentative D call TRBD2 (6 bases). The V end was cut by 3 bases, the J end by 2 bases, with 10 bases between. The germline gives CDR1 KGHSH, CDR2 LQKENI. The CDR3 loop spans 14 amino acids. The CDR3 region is CASSPAGGQETQYF. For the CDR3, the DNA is TGTGCCAGCTCACCGGCCGGGGGACAAGAGACCCAGTACTTC.

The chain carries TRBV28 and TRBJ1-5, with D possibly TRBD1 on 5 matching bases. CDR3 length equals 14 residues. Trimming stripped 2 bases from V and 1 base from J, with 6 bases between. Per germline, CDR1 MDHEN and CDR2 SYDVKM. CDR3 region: CASSLGGSNQPQHF. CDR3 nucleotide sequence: TGTGCCAGCAGTTTAGGGGGGAGCAATCAGCCCCAGCATTTT.

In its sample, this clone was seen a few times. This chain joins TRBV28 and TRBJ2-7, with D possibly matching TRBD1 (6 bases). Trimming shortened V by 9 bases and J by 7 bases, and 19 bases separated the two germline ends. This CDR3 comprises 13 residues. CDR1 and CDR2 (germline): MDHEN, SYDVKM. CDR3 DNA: TGTGCCAGTGGTTCTGTCGGGACACGTGAGCAGTACTTC. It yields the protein CASGSVGTREQYF. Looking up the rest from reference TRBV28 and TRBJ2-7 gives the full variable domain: DVKVTQSSRYLVKRTGEKVFLECVQDMDHENMFWYRQDPGLGLRLIYFSYDVKMKEKGDIPEGYSVSREKKERFSLILESASTNQTSMYLCASGSVGTREQYFGPGTRLTVT.

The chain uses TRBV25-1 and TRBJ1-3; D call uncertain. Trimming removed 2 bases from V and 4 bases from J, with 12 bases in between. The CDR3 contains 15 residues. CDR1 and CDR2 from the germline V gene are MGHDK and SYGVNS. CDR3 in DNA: TGTGCCAGCAGTGAAACTCAGGCCGCGGGAAACACCATATATTTT. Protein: CASSETQAAGNTIYF.